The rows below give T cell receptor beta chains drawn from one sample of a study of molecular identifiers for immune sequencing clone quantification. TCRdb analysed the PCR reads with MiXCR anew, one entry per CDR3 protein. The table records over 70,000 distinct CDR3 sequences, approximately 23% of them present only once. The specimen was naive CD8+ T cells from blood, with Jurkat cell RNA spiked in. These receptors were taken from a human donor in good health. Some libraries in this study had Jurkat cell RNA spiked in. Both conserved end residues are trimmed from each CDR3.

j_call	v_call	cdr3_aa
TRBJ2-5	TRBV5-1	ASSYLPSGGAQETQY
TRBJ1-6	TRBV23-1	ASSQPRTEENSPLH
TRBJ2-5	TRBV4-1	ASSQDVSWIQETQY
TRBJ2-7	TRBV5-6	ASSLGTTYEQY
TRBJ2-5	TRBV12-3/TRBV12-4	ASSFDRGPKETQY
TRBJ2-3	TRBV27	ASSMGQGPDTQY
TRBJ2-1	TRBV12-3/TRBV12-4	ASSPTGGLI
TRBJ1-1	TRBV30	AWSVGQNAEAF
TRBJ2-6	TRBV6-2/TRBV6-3	ASNWAGTGGPRGANVLT
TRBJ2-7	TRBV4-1	ASSPFLSGGPSYEQY
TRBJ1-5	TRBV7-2	ASSPDPGPQPQH
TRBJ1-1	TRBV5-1	ASSLAGANTEAF
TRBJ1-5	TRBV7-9	ASSLDMYSNQPQH
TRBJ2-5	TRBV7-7	ASSPTGQGQETQY
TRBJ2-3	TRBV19	ASGLNTDTQY
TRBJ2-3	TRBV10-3	AISDPPGGTDTQY
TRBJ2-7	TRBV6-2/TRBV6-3	ASSYSRDRGYEQY
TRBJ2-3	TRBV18	ASSSPDDTQY
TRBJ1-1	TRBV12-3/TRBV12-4	ASSLGGYGTEAF
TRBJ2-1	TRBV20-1	SATTEVSYNEQF
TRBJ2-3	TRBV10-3	AISKPGGLNTQY
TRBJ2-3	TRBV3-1	ASSQRGGAGDTQY
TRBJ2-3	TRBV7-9	ASSPGVADTQY
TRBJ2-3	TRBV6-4	ASSDWGTGVDTQY
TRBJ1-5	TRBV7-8	ASRRDSNQPQH
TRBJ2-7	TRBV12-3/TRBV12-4	ASRGTGPYEQY
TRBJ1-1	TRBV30	AWSLGGFNTEAF
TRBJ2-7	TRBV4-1	ASSQSRDTEQY
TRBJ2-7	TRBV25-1	ANSEYSPGFSYKQY
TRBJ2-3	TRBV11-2	ASSYGGDTQY
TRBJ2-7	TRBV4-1	ASSQDLRQSYEQY
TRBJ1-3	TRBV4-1	ASSQARGAGNTIY
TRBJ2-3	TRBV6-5	ASSWAASTDTQY
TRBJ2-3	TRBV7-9	ASSPGDFSSTDTQY
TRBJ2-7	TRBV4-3	ASSQGDSLDYEQY
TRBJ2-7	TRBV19	ASSIGSRSYEQY
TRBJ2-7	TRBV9	ASSVEGGAGPMDEQY